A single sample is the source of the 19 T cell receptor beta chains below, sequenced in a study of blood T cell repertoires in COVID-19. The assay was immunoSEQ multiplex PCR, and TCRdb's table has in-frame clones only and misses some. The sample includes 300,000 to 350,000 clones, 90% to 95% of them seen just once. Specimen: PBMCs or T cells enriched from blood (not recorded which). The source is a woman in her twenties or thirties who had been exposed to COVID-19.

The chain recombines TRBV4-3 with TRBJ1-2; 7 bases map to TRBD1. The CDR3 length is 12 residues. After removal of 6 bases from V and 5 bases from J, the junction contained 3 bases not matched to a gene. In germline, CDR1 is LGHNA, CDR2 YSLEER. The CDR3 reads CASRGTEYGYTF. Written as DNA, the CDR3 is TGCGCCAGCAGAGGGACAGAATATGGCTACACCTTC.

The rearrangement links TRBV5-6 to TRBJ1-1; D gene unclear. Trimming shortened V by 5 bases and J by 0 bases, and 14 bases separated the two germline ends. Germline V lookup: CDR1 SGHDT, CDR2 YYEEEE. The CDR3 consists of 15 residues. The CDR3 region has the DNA TGTGCCAGCAGATCCCGCCGGCGGTTGAACACTGAAGCTTTCTTT. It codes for CASRSRRRLNTEAFF.

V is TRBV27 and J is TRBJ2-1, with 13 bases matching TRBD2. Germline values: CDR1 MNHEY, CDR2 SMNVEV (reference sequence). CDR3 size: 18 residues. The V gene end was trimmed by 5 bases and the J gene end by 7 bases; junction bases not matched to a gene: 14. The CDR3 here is CASSLTSGGLPRGNEQFF. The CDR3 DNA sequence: TGTGCCAGCAGTCTGACTAGCGGGGGGCTACCTAGAGGAAATGAGCAGTTCTTC.

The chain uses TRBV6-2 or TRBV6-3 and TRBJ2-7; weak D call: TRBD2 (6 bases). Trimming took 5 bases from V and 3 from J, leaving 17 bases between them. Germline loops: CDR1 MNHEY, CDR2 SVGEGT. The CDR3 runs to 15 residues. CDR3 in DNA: TGTGCCAGCAGTCCGAGGGGACTTACAGACTACGAGCAGTACTTC. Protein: CASSPRGLTDYEQYF.

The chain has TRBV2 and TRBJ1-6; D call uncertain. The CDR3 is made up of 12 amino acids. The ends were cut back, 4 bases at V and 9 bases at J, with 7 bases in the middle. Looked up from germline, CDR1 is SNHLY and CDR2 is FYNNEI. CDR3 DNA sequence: TGTGCCAGCAGTGTAACGAGTTCACCCCTCCACTTT. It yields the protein CASSVTSSPLHF.

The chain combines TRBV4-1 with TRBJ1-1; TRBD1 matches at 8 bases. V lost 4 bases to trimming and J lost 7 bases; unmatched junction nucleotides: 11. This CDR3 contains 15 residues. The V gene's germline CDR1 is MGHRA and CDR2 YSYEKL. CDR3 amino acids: CASSPTGRQGSEAFF. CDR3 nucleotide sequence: TGCGCCAGCAGCCCGACTGGGAGACAGGGGAGTGAAGCTTTCTTT.

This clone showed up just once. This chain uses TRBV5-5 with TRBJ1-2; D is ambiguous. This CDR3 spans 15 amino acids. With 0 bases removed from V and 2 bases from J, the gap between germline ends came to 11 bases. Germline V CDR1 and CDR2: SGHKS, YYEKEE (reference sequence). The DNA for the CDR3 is TGTGCCAGCAGCTTGGCCTCGGGTCCAAACTATGGCTACACCTTC. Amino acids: CASSLASGPNYGYTF.

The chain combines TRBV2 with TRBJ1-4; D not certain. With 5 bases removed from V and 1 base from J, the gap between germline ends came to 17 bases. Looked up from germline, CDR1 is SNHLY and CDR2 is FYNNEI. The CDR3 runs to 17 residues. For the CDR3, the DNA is TGTGCCAGCAGTAGAGGAGGGATACGAGGAACTAATGAAAAACTGTTTTTT. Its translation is CASSRGGIRGTNEKLFF.

The DNA of the CDR3 is TGTGCCAGCAGCCCCACCCACCAGGGGGGCTATGGCTACACCTTC. It encodes CASSPTHQGGYGYTF. The chain combines TRBV7-2 with TRBJ1-2; 7 nucleotides match TRBD1. Germline V gene sequence: CDR1 SGHTA, CDR2 FQGNSA. V trimming: 5 bases; J trimming: 4 bases; junction bases outside the gene matches: 10. The CDR3 length is 15 residues.

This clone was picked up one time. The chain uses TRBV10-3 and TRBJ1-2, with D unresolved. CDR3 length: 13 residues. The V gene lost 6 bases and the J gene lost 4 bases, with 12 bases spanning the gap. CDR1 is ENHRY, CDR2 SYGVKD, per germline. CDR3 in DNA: TGTGCCATCAGACAAATCTCGGGCTATGGCTACACCTTC. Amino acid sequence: CAIRQISGYGYTF.

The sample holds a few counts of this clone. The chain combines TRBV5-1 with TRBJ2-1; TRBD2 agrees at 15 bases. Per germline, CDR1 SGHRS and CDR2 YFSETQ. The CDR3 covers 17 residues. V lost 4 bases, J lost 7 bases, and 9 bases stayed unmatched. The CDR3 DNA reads TGCGCCAGCAGCCTAGGGACTAGCGGGGGGCCTCGGAATGAGCAGTTCTTC. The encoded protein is CASSLGTSGGPRNEQFF. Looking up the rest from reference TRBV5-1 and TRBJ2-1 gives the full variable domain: KAGVTQTPRYLIKTRGQQVTLSCSPISGHRSVSWYQQTPGQGLQFLFEYFSETQRNKGNFPGRFSGRQFSNSRSEMNVSTLELGDSALYLCASSLGTSGGPRNEQFFGPGTRLTVL.

The CDR3 is CASSLGPGQGRYGYTF. In nucleotides, the CDR3 is TGCGCCAGCAGCTTGGGGCCGGGACAGGGGCGCTATGGCTACACCTTC. The chain carries TRBV5-1 and TRBJ1-2; 10 bases are a match to TRBD1. After removal of 0 bases from V and 4 bases from J, the junction contained 6 bases not matched to a gene. Germline lookup yields CDR1 SGHRS and CDR2 YFSETQ. The CDR3 runs to 16 residues.

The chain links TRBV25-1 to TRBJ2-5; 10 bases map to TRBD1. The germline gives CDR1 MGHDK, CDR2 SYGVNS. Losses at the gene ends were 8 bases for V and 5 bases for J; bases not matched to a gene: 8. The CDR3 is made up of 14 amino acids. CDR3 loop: CASLPGQGYETQYF. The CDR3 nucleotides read TGTGCCAGCCTGCCGGGACAGGGGTACGAGACCCAGTACTTC. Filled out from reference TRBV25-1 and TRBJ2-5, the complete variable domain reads EADIYQTPRYLVIGTGKKITLECSQTMGHDKMYWYQQDPGMELHLIHYSYGVNSTEKGDLSSESTVSRIRTEHFPLTLESARPSHTSQYLCASLPGQGYETQYFGPGTRLLVL.

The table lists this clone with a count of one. Written as DNA, the CDR3 is TGTGCCATCAGTGAGTCGAGGCAGGGAAATTCACCCCTCCACTTT. Translation gives CAISESRQGNSPLHF. The chain is built from TRBV10-3 and TRBJ1-6, with D maybe TRBD1 (5 bases). CDR3 length equals 15 residues. Trimming removed 0 bases from V and 7 bases from J, with 10 bases in between. Germline values: CDR1 ENHRY, CDR2 SYGVKD.

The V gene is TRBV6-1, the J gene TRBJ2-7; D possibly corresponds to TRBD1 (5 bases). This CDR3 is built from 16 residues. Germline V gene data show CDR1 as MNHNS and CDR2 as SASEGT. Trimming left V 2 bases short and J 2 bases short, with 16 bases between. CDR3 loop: CASSERVWGEAYEQYF. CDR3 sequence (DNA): TGTGCCAGCAGTGAAAGGGTCTGGGGCGAGGCCTACGAGCAGTACTTC.

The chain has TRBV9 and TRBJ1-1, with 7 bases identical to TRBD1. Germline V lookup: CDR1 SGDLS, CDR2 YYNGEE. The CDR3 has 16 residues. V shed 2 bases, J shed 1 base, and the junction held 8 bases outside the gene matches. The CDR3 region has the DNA TGTGCCAGCAGCGTCGCCCCGGACAGGAGGAACACTGAAGCTTTCTTT. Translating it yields CASSVAPDRRNTEAFF.

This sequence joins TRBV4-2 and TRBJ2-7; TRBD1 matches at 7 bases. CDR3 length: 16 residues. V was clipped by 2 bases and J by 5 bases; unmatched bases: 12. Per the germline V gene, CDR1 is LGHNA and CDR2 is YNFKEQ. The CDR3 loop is CASSQLGTALKNEQYF. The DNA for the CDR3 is TGTGCCAGCAGCCAACTGGGGACAGCCTTAAAAAACGAGCAGTACTTC.

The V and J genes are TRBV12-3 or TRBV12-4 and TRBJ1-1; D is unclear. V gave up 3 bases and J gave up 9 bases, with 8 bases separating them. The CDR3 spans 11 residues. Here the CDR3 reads CASSFLNKAFF. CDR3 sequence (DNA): TGTGCCAGCAGTTTTTTAAATAAAGCTTTCTTT.

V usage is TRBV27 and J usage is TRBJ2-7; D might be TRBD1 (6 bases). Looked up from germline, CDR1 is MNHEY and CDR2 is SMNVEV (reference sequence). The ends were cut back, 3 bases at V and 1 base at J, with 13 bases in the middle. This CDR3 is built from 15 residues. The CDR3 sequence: CASSFQQGGSYEQYF. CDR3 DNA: TGTGCCAGCAGTTTCCAACAGGGTGGGTCCTACGAGCAGTACTTC.